The 30 T cell receptor beta chains below were found in one sample sequenced in a study of blood T cell repertoires in COVID-19. Assay: immunoSEQ multiplex PCR; the TCRdb copy retains only in-frame clones and omits some. The sample holds 200,000 to 250,000 clones, 75% to 85% seen once. Sequencing used peripheral blood. All receptors come from a woman in her 70s with COVID-19, enrolled during active disease.

In this sample, this clone turned up a few times. The sample has other DNA sequences that encode this CDR3 too. V usage is TRBV19 and J usage is TRBJ1-5; no definite D call. This CDR3 region has 13 residues. Germline V gene sequence: CDR1 LNHDA, CDR2 SQIVND (reference sequence). Trimming removed 5 bases at V and 4 bases at J, with 9 bases between. The CDR3 coding sequence is TGTGCCAGTAGTGAGCGGGGAAATCAGCCCCAGCATTTT. Protein sequence: CASSERGNQPQHF.

This chain links TRBV5-1 with TRBJ1-1; tentatively, D is TRBD1 (5 bases). V lost 0 bases to trimming and J lost 1 base, with 13 bases between them. CDR3 length equals 16 residues. CDR1 is SGHRS and CDR2 is YFSETQ in the germline V gene. The CDR3 bases are TGCGCCAGCAGCTTGGTCCCGGGACTTAGGAACACTGAAGCTTTCTTT. Translating it yields CASSLVPGLRNTEAFF. The full variable domain, completed using reference TRBV5-1 and TRBJ1-1, is KAGVTQTPRYLIKTRGQQVTLSCSPISGHRSVSWYQQTPGQGLQFLFEYFSETQRNKGNFPGRFSGRQFSNSRSEMNVSTLELGDSALYLCASSLVPGLRNTEAFFGQGTRLTVV.

The chain employs TRBV7-3 and TRBJ2-1; TRBD2 might be the D (6 bases). The CDR3 length is 12 residues. V lost 4 bases and J 10 bases, leaving 11 bases between the germline ends. In germline, CDR1 is SGHTA, CDR2 FQGTGA. CDR3 loop: CASSSVAGEQFF. DNA of the CDR3: TGTGCCAGCAGCTCCGTGGCGGGAGAGCAGTTCTTC.

J is TRBJ2-3 and V is TRBV7-9, with TRBD2 matching over 12 bases. Trimming removed 4 bases from V and 5 bases from J; junction bases left unmatched: 7. This CDR3 contains 16 residues. Looked up from germline, CDR1 is SEHNR and CDR2 is FQNEAQ (reference sequence). Here the CDR3 DNA reads TGTGCCAGCAGCTCCCCTAGCGGGGGGGCGGGAGATACGCAGTATTTT. Translated: CASSSPSGGAGDTQYF.

In DNA form, the CDR3 reads TGTGCCAGCAGCCAAGATCCCCAGGGGGGAGAGACCCAGTACTTC. Protein: CASSQDPQGGETQYF. J is TRBJ2-5 and V is TRBV4-2, with TRBD1 as a possible D gene (7 bases). The CDR3 length is 15 residues. Trimming removed 0 bases from V and 4 bases from J, with 12 bases in between. Germline V gene sequence: CDR1 LGHNA, CDR2 YNFKEQ.

CDR3 sequence (DNA): TGCGCCAGCAGCCAGGACGGGATAGGGTTTCGTGTGGCGGACCACGAGCAGTACTTC. Translated, it gives CASSQDGIGFRVADHEQYF. This rearrangement joins TRBV4-3 to TRBJ2-7, with D possibly matching TRBD2 (5 bases). V was clipped by 3 bases and J by 5 bases, with 29 bases between them. The CDR3 spans 19 residues. From germline, CDR1 is LGHNA and CDR2 YSLEER.

The rearrangement links TRBV27 to TRBJ1-1; D gene ambiguous. V shed 3 bases and J shed 5 bases, with 10 bases lying between them. The germline CDR1 and CDR2 sequences are MNHEY and SMNVEV (reference sequence). CDR3 length equals 13 residues. The CDR3 DNA reads TGTGCCAGCAGTTTCCGGCAGACAACTGAAGCTTTCTTT. Its protein product is CASSFRQTTEAFF.

The chain combines TRBV28 with TRBJ2-5; D unclear. V gave up 3 bases and J gave up 5 bases, with 4 bases separating them. The CDR3 sequence is 11 residues long. CDR1 MDHEN and CDR2 SYDVKM come from the germline V gene. The DNA for the CDR3 is TGTGCCAGCAGTTTGAGGGAGACCCAGTACTTC. It specifies CASSLRETQYF.

The J gene is TRBJ1-2, the V gene TRBV6-5; TRBD1 is a possible D gene (5 bases). This CDR3 is 14 amino acids long. V lost 8 bases and J lost 4, with 17 bases in between. Per germline, CDR1 MNHEY and CDR2 SVGAGI. CDR3 DNA: TGTGCCAGCCGGACCTTGGGGGGTCTCTATGGCTACACCTTC. It codes for CASRTLGGLYGYTF.

The chain couples TRBV3-1 (or the pseudogene TRBV3-2) to TRBJ1-2, with a tentative D call TRBD1 (5 bases). The CDR3 spans 16 residues. The germline V and J ends were trimmed by 0 bases and 1 base, with 12 bases remaining between them. CDR1 and CDR2 (germline): LGHDT, YNNKEL (reference sequence). CDR3 sequence reads: CASSQEGQGLNYGYTF. The CDR3 region has the DNA TGTGCCAGCAGCCAAGAAGGGCAGGGCCTTAACTATGGCTACACCTTC.

The rearrangement joins TRBV27 to TRBJ1-2; 9 bases are a match to TRBD1. The V segment lost 5 bases and the J segment 7 bases; nucleotides outside the gene matches: 5. Germline V gives CDR1 MNHEY, CDR2 SMNVEV (reference sequence). The CDR3 length is 13 residues. The CDR3 spells CASSLDRGFGYTF. CDR3 nucleotide sequence: TGTGCCAGCAGTCTGGACAGGGGATTTGGCTACACCTTC.

The table lists this clone with a few counts. This rearrangement joins TRBV10-3 to TRBJ1-1; D is perhaps TRBD1 (6 bases). Germline V gene sequence: CDR1 ENHRY, CDR2 SYGVKD. The germline V and J ends were trimmed by 4 bases and 0 bases, with 9 bases remaining between them. This CDR3 contains 14 residues. The CDR3 DNA is TGTGCCATCAGTGCCGGGGACATGAACACTGAAGCTTTCTTT. Protein sequence: CAISAGDMNTEAFF.

This chain connects TRBV11-3 to TRBJ1-1; D might be TRBD1 (6 bases). The CDR3 sequence is 14 residues long. The ends were cut back, 5 bases at V and 6 bases at J, with 16 bases in the middle. CDR1 is SGHNT and CDR2 is YENEEA in the germline V gene. The CDR3 DNA follows: TGTGCCAGCAGCGTGGACAGTACTTTTTCTGAAGCTTTCTTT. Protein: CASSVDSTFSEAFF.

The chain is built from TRBV29-1 and TRBJ1-2; D is undetermined. Trimming cost V 0 bases and J 8 bases, with 10 bases left between them. The CDR3 covers 12 residues. Per germline, CDR1 SQVTM and CDR2 ANQGSEA. CDR3 sequence reads: CSVEEAGWGYTF. CDR3 bases: TGCAGCGTTGAAGAAGCGGGGTGGGGCTACACCTTC.

This clone was counted once. The chain joins TRBV5-8 to TRBJ1-4, with D perhaps matching TRBD1 (6 bases). V was clipped by 4 bases and J by 4 bases, with 14 bases between them. There are 15 residues in the CDR3. In germline, CDR1 is SGHTS, CDR2 YDEGEE. The CDR3 protein is CASSPSGTSNEKLFF. The CDR3 DNA reads as TGTGCCAGCAGCCCGTCCGGGACAAGTAATGAAAAACTGTTTTTT.

This chain connects TRBV7-9 to TRBJ2-1, with TRBD1 matching 9 bases. Losses at the gene ends were 3 bases for V and 8 bases for J; bases not matched to a gene: 8. Per germline, CDR1 SEHNR and CDR2 FQNEAQ (reference sequence). The CDR3 consists of 15 residues. This CDR3 reads CASSFTGGVVDEQFF. In DNA, the CDR3 is TGTGCCAGCAGCTTTACAGGGGGCGTAGTGGATGAGCAGTTCTTC.

On this clone: One junction end disagrees with the germline gene, perhaps due to a read error. The chain combines TRBV7-7 with TRBJ2-5; 10 bases fit TRBD1. Germline assignment: CDR1 SSHAT and CDR2 FNYEAQ (reference sequence). The CDR3 sequence is 14 residues long. The CDR3 reads CASSLTGGIETQYF. CDR3 coding DNA: TGTGCTAGCAGCTTGACAGGGGGCATAGAGACCCAGTACTTC.

This clone showed up just once. This chain connects TRBV7-9 to TRBJ2-5, with D perhaps TRBD2 (6 bases). CDR3 length equals 14 residues. Germline values: CDR1 SEHNR, CDR2 FQNEAQ (reference sequence). With 7 bases removed from V and 2 bases from J, the gap between germline ends came to 14 bases. Written as DNA, the CDR3 is TGTGCCAGCACCGCGGGGTGGGAGCAAGAGACCCAGTACTTC. Translation gives CASTAGWEQETQYF.

This clone was detected ten times or more. The sample has other DNA sequences that encode this CDR3 too. This chain joins TRBV3-1 (or the pseudogene TRBV3-2) and TRBJ2-1, with 7 bases matching TRBD1. Losses at the gene ends were 4 bases for V and 2 bases for J; bases not matched to a gene: 5. Germline-derived CDR1 and CDR2 are LGHDT and YNNKEL (reference sequence). There are 15 residues in the CDR3. The CDR3 loop reads CASSLRQGTYNEQFF. The CDR3, as DNA: TGTGCCAGCAGCCTGCGACAGGGTACCTACAATGAGCAGTTCTTC.

This rearrangement joins TRBV15 to TRBJ1-5, with D perhaps matching TRBD1 (6 bases). V gave up 0 bases and J gave up 4 bases, with 10 bases separating them. CDR1 and CDR2 from the germline V gene are LNHNV and YYDKDF (reference sequence). The CDR3 runs to 15 residues. The CDR3 DNA is TGTGCCACCAGCAGAGATCCAGGGGCGAATCAGCCCCAGCATTTT. This translates into CATSRDPGANQPQHF.

The rearrangement links TRBV18 to TRBJ1-4; TRBD1 matches at 12 bases. Germline V gene lookup returns CDR1 KGHSH and CDR2 LQKENI. The V and J ends lost 0 bases and 7 bases, in that order; junction bases with no gene match: 9. The CDR3 is 18 residues long. The DNA of the CDR3 is TGTGCCAGCTCACCACCGCTTGGGACAGGGGGCAGGGGTGAAAAACTGTTTTTT. Amino acids: CASSPPLGTGGRGEKLFF.

The chain employs TRBV25-1 and TRBJ2-5, with D possibly being TRBD1 (6 bases). There are 14 residues in the CDR3. Germline V gene data show CDR1 as MGHDK and CDR2 as SYGVNS. V shed 4 bases and J shed 4 bases, with 13 bases lying between them. The CDR3 DNA is TGTGCCAGCAGTGCAACAGGGCGGTTAGAGACCCAGTACTTC. Protein product: CASSATGRLETQYF.

The CDR3 region has the DNA TGTGCCAGCAGCCCGACAGGGGCCGATTACTATGGCTACACCTTC. As protein: CASSPTGADYYGYTF. The chain links TRBV11-3 to TRBJ1-2; 8 bases are a match to TRBD1. This CDR3 contains 15 residues. Germline CDR1 and CDR2: SGHNT and YENEEA. V trimming: 5 bases; J trimming: 3 bases; junction bases outside the gene matches: 8.

With respect to this clone: The identical CDR3 is also encoded by other nucleotide sequences in the sample. The rearrangement uses TRBV20-1 and TRBJ1-1; D may be TRBD1 (5 bases). The length of the CDR3 is 12 residues. The V gene lost 3 bases and the J gene lost 1 base, with 6 bases spanning the gap. Germline-derived CDR1 and CDR2 are DFQATT and SNEGSKA (reference sequence). CDR3 residues: CSASRGNTEAFF. Written as DNA, the CDR3 is TGCAGTGCTAGTAGGGGGAACACTGAAGCTTTCTTT.

The rearrangement uses TRBV19 and TRBJ1-2, with D possibly matching TRBD1 (5 bases). CDR1 is LNHDA and CDR2 is SQIVND in the germline V gene (reference sequence). CDR3 length equals 12 residues. The V gene lost 5 bases and the J gene lost 13 bases, with 17 bases spanning the gap. CDR3 region: CASSLHQGTLTF. In nucleotides, the CDR3 is TGTGCCAGTAGTCTACACCAGGGTACCCTCACCTTC.

This clone was seen more than once but under ten times. The chain has TRBV19 and TRBJ1-1; the D is unclear. The germline V and J ends were trimmed by 5 bases and 3 bases, with 10 bases remaining between them. Germline CDR1 is LNHDA and CDR2 is SQIVND (reference sequence). The CDR3 is made up of 13 amino acids. CDR3 protein: CASSVKRDTEAFF. Written as DNA, the CDR3 is TGTGCCAGTAGTGTCAAGAGGGACACTGAAGCTTTCTTT.

The chain couples TRBV6-6 to TRBJ1-5; 10 bases agree with TRBD1. Trimming took 8 bases from V and 2 from J; bases not matched to a gene: 9. Germline CDR1 is MNHNY and CDR2 is SVGAGI (reference sequence). The CDR3 is 16 residues long. The CDR3 here is CASESDRGLGNQPQHF. DNA for the CDR3: TGTGCCAGCGAAAGTGACAGGGGGCTCGGCAATCAGCCCCAGCATTTT.

This chain uses TRBV19 with TRBJ1-1; possible D gene TRBD1, 5 bases. V gave up 6 bases and J gave up 3 bases, with 11 bases separating them. CDR1 LNHDA and CDR2 SQIVND come from the germline V gene (reference sequence). The CDR3 sequence is 13 residues long. The CDR3 protein is CASRQGGDTEAFF. CDR3 nucleotide sequence: TGTGCCAGTAGGCAGGGTGGAGACACTGAAGCTTTCTTT.

V is TRBV11-3 and J is TRBJ2-1; 15 positions match TRBD2. With 1 base clipped from V and 6 bases from J, the junction kept 1 base outside the gene matches. From germline, CDR1 is SGHNT and CDR2 YENEEA. The length of the CDR3 is 16 residues. CDR3 nucleotide sequence: TGTGCCAGCAGCTTAGGGACTAGCGGGAGGGTCAATGAGCAGTTCTTC. It encodes CASSLGTSGRVNEQFF.

This clone was observed once. J is TRBJ1-4 and V is TRBV5-4; D call uncertain. Trimming removed 2 bases from V and 8 bases from J, with 13 bases in between. Germline V lookup: CDR1 SGHNT, CDR2 YYREEE (reference sequence). The CDR3 is made up of 14 amino acids. Written as DNA, the CDR3 is TGTGCCAGCAGCTTAGGAGGGCCGGAGGAAAAACTGTTTTTT. Protein product: CASSLGGPEEKLFF. The full variable domain, its missing parts supplied by reference TRBV5-4 and TRBJ1-4, is ETGVTQSPTHLIKTRGQQVTLRCSSQSGHNTVSWYQQALGQGPQFIFQYYREEENGRGNFPPRFSGLQFPNYSSELNVNALELDDSALYLCASSLGGPEEKLFFGSGTQLSVL.